The source of this T cell receptor beta chain is a study of regulatory T cells. This CDR3 spans 15 amino acids. About this clone itself: Its antigen is unidentified.

Amplification used 52 TRBV primers and 13 TRBJ primers. Assay used: immunoSEQ multiplex PCR; TCRdb lists only in-frame clones, some missing. Of approximately 15,000 clones listed, roughly 90% are singletons. Findings of the study overall: Patient CD8+ T cells trended nonsignificantly toward lower Shannon entropy than control CD8+ cells.

The receptor's source is a person under 30 with CD3G deficiency. This chain joins TRBV12-1 and TRBJ2-3; the table names TRBD2, a call not compared with the DNA. TRBV12-1 is an annotated pseudogene. The sample consisted of CD8+ T cells sorted from blood. The CDR3 protein is CASSFGLDDTDTQYF. The CDR3 region has the DNA TGTGCCAGCAGCTTTGGGCTAGATGACACAGATACGCAGTATTTT.